This T cell receptor (beta chain) was profiled in a study of cytomegalovirus exposure and HLA in healthy donors. Study information: In an earlier analysis, around 120 million unique TCR beta sequences were found from 200 million or so T cells.

Primers for the PCR totalled 60 Vbeta and 13 Jbeta. As originally analysed: An analysis performed later counted roughly 80 million unique TCR beta chains (around 11 million of them shared). Clones were read by immunoSEQ multiplex PCR, and TCRdb kept only the in-frame ones, dropping some. V, J and clone size are taken as reported in that table, and D and trimming were inferred from the DNA itself. In the table there are around 99,000 clones, 60% to 80% of which are singletons. Study results and limitations: High sensitivity and specificity were reportedly achieved when the classifier diagnosed cytomegalovirus status.

V lost 0 bases and J lost 2; bases outside the gene matches: 3. Germline V lookup: CDR1 SGHDT, CDR2 YYEEEE. The CDR3 contains 15 residues. With respect to this clone: As yet, its antigen is unknown.

This sequence was found in a man in his fifties or sixties in good health and CMV-seropositive. The sample comprised PBMCs. The rearrangement uses TRBV5-6 and TRBJ1-2, with 8 bases identical to TRBD1. The CDR3 DNA sequence: TGTGCCAGCAGCTTGGCCGGGACAGGCAACTATGGCTACACCTTC. Protein product: CASSLAGTGNYGYTF.